The present entry profiles one T cell receptor beta chain with its context. What it binds is not known. This specimen comes from a study of cytomegalovirus exposure and HLA in healthy donors. Here immunoSEQ multiplex PCR was the method, and the copy in TCRdb shows in-frame clones only, minus some. The sample lists 40,000 to 55,000 clones; over 85% were seen once. The CDR3 covers 17 residues. V was clipped by 2 bases and J by 4 bases, with 20 bases between them. The germline V gene encodes CDR1 KGHSH and CDR2 LQKENI. Overall study findings and caveats: Reports credit the classifier with highly specific, highly sensitive diagnosis of cytomegalovirus status.

Sequences were obtained from PBMCs. This chain joins TRBV18 and TRBJ1-2; weak D call: TRBD1 (6 bases). The sequence was collected from a woman aged 18-30 years in good health and CMV-seronegative. The CDR3 nucleotides are TGTGCCAGCTCACCAATTGAGGGACACCCCCCCCTCTATGGCTACACCTTC. This sequence encodes CASSPIEGHPPLYGYTF.